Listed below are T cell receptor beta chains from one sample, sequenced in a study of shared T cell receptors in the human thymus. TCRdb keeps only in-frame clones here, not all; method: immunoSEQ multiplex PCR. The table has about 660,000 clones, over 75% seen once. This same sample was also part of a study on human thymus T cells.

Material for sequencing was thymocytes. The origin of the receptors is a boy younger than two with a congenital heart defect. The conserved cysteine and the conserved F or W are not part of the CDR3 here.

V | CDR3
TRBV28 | ASRGGRAHGELF
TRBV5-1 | ASSHPQGEAF
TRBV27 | ASSLSGGTGRYSPLH
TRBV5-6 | ASSLGGQGRAYEQY
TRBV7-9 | ASRKGLGDIISNEQF
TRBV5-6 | ASSRPGRTNEKLF
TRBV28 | ASSLTASGDQETQY
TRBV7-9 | ASSLGGKETQY
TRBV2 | ASSEPQGVNGYT
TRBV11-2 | ASSLNTRDRGNEQY
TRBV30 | AWTATGGSSYNEQF
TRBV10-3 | ATFSGIGEQY
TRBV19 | ASSIALHRQGSNYGYT
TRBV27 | ASTHRGTGRDTQY
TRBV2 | ASSETHRLGEGISYEQY
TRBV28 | ASRPWDRGLQPQH
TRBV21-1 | ASSSRDRGVDQPQH
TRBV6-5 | ASSSPGQVLYEQY
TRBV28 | ASKVPGDSDEQF
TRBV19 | ASSICGRSNQPQH
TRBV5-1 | ASSETTGTGGAEAF
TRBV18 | ASRPGGVAGGEQY
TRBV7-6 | ASSLNRGQGYEQY
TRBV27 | ASSHPLEGANYNEQF
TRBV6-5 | ASSYSNRDTYNEQF
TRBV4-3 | ASSQVIWNRSSTGELF
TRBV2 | ASSEAPWREIRNEQF
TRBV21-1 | ASSKETVKNTEAF
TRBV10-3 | AILAGRNTDTQY
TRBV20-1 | SALGGTQY
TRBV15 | ATSIQRESGELF
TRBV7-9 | ASSRGSCGYT
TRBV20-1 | SATEFIGYT
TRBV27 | ASSLEDRGSTEQY
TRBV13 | ASRPKQKRLADYNEQF
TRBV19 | ASSMSGSLAGYEQF
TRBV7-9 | ASTPARADTQY
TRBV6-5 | ASSYGQGKEKLF
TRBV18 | ASSIRGASKSYEQY
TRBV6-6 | ASSSRHRGGTEAF